The 31 T cell receptor beta chains presented below share a single source sample, sequenced in a study of vaccination effects on CD4 cells after COVID-19. Their cognate antigens are unknown. Sequencing was performed with immunoSEQ multiplex PCR; in TCRdb, only in-frame clones are kept and a portion is missing. The table has tens of thousands of clones, 74% seen once. Isolation of CD4+ T cells took place after less than twelve days of culture. Here the sequenced sample was CD4+ T cells from PBMCs cultured without peptide, taken before COVID-19 vaccination. The origin of the receptors is a human donor who had a prior SARS-CoV-2 infection.

The V gene is TRBV24-1, the J gene TRBJ2-5; 9 nucleotides agree with TRBD1. Germline loops: CDR1 KGHDR, CDR2 SFDVKD. The V gene end was trimmed by 7 bases and the J gene end by 5 bases; junction bases not matched to a gene: 10. The CDR3 sequence is 15 residues long. The CDR3 region has the DNA TGTGCCACCAGGCCCGGGGACAGGGTGGGGGAGACCCAGTACTTC. Protein: CATRPGDRVGETQYF.

The chain employs TRBV2 and TRBJ2-5; 15 positions match TRBD2. V lost 6 bases and J lost 1; bases outside the gene matches: 6. Germline lookup yields CDR1 SNHLY and CDR2 FYNNEI. This CDR3 has 17 residues. CDR3: CASSRTSGGALQETQYF. CDR3 nucleotide sequence: TGTGCCAGCAGCAGGACTAGCGGGGGGGCCCTCCAAGAGACCCAGTACTTC.

The chain couples TRBV5-5 to TRBJ2-3; D could derive from TRBD1 or TRBD2 (5 bases each). Trimming shortened V by 1 base and J by 10 bases, and 10 bases separated the two germline ends. Germline V gene data show CDR1 as SGHKS and CDR2 as YYEKEE (reference sequence). This CDR3 is 12 amino acids long. The CDR3: CASSLITGPQYF. CDR3 bases: TGTGCCAGCAGCTTGATCACGGGGCCGCAGTATTTT.

The chain couples TRBV5-1 to TRBJ1-1; the D gene is possibly TRBD1 (5 bases). The V end was cut by 4 bases, the J end by 1 base, with 11 bases between. CDR3 length: 14 amino acids. The V gene's germline CDR1 is SGHRS and CDR2 YFSETQ. CDR3 DNA sequence: TGCGCCAGCAGCAGAGACAGACCGAACACTGAAGCTTTCTTT. This encodes CASSRDRPNTEAFF.

The V and J genes are TRBV2 and TRBJ2-7; D remains unclear. V lost 4 bases to trimming and J lost 2 bases, with 9 bases between them. The CDR3 runs 13 residues. Germline-derived CDR1 and CDR2 are SNHLY and FYNNEI. The CDR3 DNA reads TGTGCCAGCAGTGTTTTGAGAACCTACGAGCAGTACTTC. This translates into CASSVLRTYEQYF.

The chain joins TRBV6-6 to TRBJ2-7, with 9 nucleotides matching TRBD1. Germline CDR1 and CDR2: MNHNY and SVGAGI (reference sequence). V was pared by 0 bases and J by 2 bases, with 5 bases of the junction left unmatched. The CDR3 runs to 16 residues. The CDR3 reads CASSYSPGQGTYEQYF. As DNA, the CDR3 is TGTGCCAGCAGTTACTCCCCGGGACAGGGAACCTACGAGCAGTACTTC.

The chain links TRBV2 to TRBJ1-1; 8 nucleotides line up with TRBD1. Germline CDR1 SNHLY, CDR2 FYNNEI. The CDR3 loop spans 14 amino acids. The J segment lost 4 bases and the V segment lost 7 bases, leaving 8 bases of the junction unmatched. This chain's CDR3 is CASTVLTGGTEAFF. The CDR3 coding sequence is TGTGCCAGCACCGTACTTACAGGGGGCACTGAAGCTTTCTTT.

V gene TRBV12-5 combines with J gene TRBJ1-3; D is undetermined. From germline, CDR1 is LGHNT and CDR2 FRNRAP. CDR3 length: 14 amino acids. Trimming cost V 6 bases and J 0 bases, with 9 bases left between them. This chain's CDR3 is CASGRSSSGNTIYF. DNA of the CDR3: TGTGCTAGTGGAAGGTCCTCCTCTGGAAACACCATATATTTT.

CDR3 nucleotides: TGTGCCAGCAGCGTAGCGTTGACTAGCGGGAGGGAGACCCAGTACTTC. Translation: CASSVALTSGRETQYF. The chain links TRBV9 to TRBJ2-5; 13 bases agree with TRBD2. Germline CDR1 SGDLS, CDR2 YYNGEE. The CDR3 has 16 residues. The trim removed 0 bases at V and 5 bases at J, leaving 4 bases unmatched.

The chain couples TRBV14 to TRBJ2-7; 8 bases match TRBD2. Germline values: CDR1 SGHDN, CDR2 FVKESK. V gave up 5 bases and J gave up 4 bases; unmatched junction bases: 7. The CDR3 contains 14 residues. The CDR3: CASSTSGTGYEQYF. For the CDR3, the DNA is TGTGCCAGCAGCACTAGCGGAACGGGGTACGAGCAGTACTTC.

This chain connects TRBV6-5 to TRBJ1-1, with D perhaps TRBD1 (5 bases). V dropped 0 bases and J dropped 4 bases, with 9 bases sitting between them. Germline V gene lookup returns CDR1 MNHEY and CDR2 SVGAGI. This CDR3 has 14 residues. CDR3 loop: CASSYSSGRTEAFF. CDR3 DNA sequence: TGTGCCAGCAGTTACTCGTCGGGACGCACTGAAGCTTTCTTT.

The chain carries TRBV30 and TRBJ1-3; 7 bases fit TRBD1. CDR1 and CDR2 (germline): GTSNPN, SVGIG (reference sequence). The CDR3 contains 17 residues. V dropped 0 bases and J dropped 2; count of bases not matched to a gene: 10. DNA for the CDR3: TGTGCCTGGAGTGTATGGTGGGACAGACAAACTGGAAACACCATATATTTT. Translating gives CAWSVWWDRQTGNTIYF.

The rearrangement uses TRBV9 and TRBJ2-3, with TRBD2 matching 8 bases. Germline V gene lookup returns CDR1 SGDLS and CDR2 YYNGEE. J gave up 3 bases and V 4 bases, and 13 bases lay outside the gene matches. The CDR3 loop spans 17 amino acids. The CDR3 nucleotides read TGTGCCAGCAGCTTCGCGGGAGGTGCGGTGTGGACAGATACGCAGTATTTT. This translates into CASSFAGGAVWTDTQYF.

CDR3 loop: CASRRTETTNEKLFF. The CDR3, as DNA: TGTGCCAGCAGACGAACAGAGACAACTAATGAAAAACTGTTTTTT. V is TRBV27 and J is TRBJ1-4, with no clear D. V shed 6 bases and J shed 0 bases, with 11 bases lying between them. The CDR3 sequence is 15 residues long. CDR1 and CDR2 (germline): MNHEY, SMNVEV (reference sequence).

The chain has TRBV5-1 and TRBJ2-7; the match to TRBD1 covers 7 bases. The junction had 15 bases not matched to a gene; V was cut back by 0 bases and J by 9 bases. CDR3 size: 16 residues. The germline gives CDR1 SGHRS, CDR2 YFSETQ. CDR3 DNA: TGCGCCAGCAGCTTGGAACCCCCGGGACAGCCGTCGTGGCAGTACTTC. Its protein is CASSLEPPGQPSWQYF.

This chain links TRBV29-1 with TRBJ1-2, with D maybe TRBD1 (6 bases). V was clipped by 7 bases and J by 8 bases, with 11 bases between them. Germline-derived CDR1 and CDR2 are SQVTM and ANQGSEA. This CDR3 is built from 10 residues. The CDR3 spells CSAWGGGYTF. As DNA, the CDR3 is TGCAGCGCCTGGGGGGGCGGCTACACCTTC.

V is TRBV7-3 and J is TRBJ2-7; 13 bases are a match to TRBD2. This CDR3 comprises 16 residues. Trimming at V came to 5 bases and at J to 3 bases, leaving 7 bases not matched to a gene. Germline CDR1 SGHTA, CDR2 FQGTGA. CDR3 loop: CASSPQGTSGNYEQYF. DNA of the CDR3: TGTGCCAGCAGCCCCCAAGGGACTAGCGGGAACTACGAGCAGTACTTC. The full variable domain, rest sourced from reference TRBV7-3 and TRBJ2-7, is GAGVSQTPSNKVTEKGKYVELRCDPISGHTALYWYRQSLGQGPEFLIYFQGTGAADDSGLPNDRFFAVRPEGSVSTLKIQRTERGDSAVYLCASSPQGTSGNYEQYFGPGTRLTVT.

This clone appeared once. This rearrangement joins TRBV18 to TRBJ1-1; the D is unclear. The germline V and J ends were trimmed by 1 base and 0 bases, with 12 bases remaining between them. The V gene's germline CDR1 is KGHSH and CDR2 LQKENI. CDR3 length: 16 residues. The CDR3 protein is CASSPRVIAMNTEAFF. The CDR3 DNA reads TGTGCCAGCTCACCACGGGTCATCGCCATGAACACTGAAGCTTTCTTT.

The V gene is TRBV11-2, the J gene TRBJ1-6; TRBD1 aligns across 9 bases. Germline V gives CDR1 SGHAT, CDR2 FQNNGV. The CDR3 has 18 residues. The junction had 8 bases not matched to a gene; V was cut back by 5 bases and J by 0 bases. The CDR3 here is CASSQNTGGLSYNSPLHF. As DNA, the CDR3 is TGTGCCAGCAGCCAAAATACAGGGGGCCTCTCCTATAATTCACCCCTCCACTTT.

V usage is TRBV3-1 (or the pseudogene TRBV3-2) and J usage is TRBJ2-5; possible D gene TRBD1, 6 bases. CDR1 and CDR2 (germline): LGHDT, YNNKEL (reference sequence). V was pared by 5 bases and J by 5 bases, with 15 bases between. The CDR3 consists of 14 residues. CDR3 residues: CASSDSQGTETQYF. CDR3 nucleotide sequence: TGTGCCAGCAGCGATTCTCAGGGGACGGAGACCCAGTACTTC.

The chain has TRBV20-1 and TRBJ2-7; a possible D gene is TRBD1 (5 bases). The germline V and J ends were trimmed by 6 bases and 2 bases, with 8 bases remaining between them. This CDR3 region has 11 residues. Germline CDR1 reads DFQATT; CDR2 reads SNEGSKA (reference sequence). CDR3 region: CSATDTYEQYF. In DNA form, the CDR3 reads TGCAGTGCGACAGATACCTACGAGCAGTACTTC.

V gene TRBV5-1 combines with J gene TRBJ2-5; 10 nucleotides match TRBD1. The V gene end was trimmed by 8 bases and the J gene end by 2 bases; junction bases not matched to a gene: 6. The CDR3 runs 14 residues. Germline V gene data show CDR1 as SGHRS and CDR2 as YFSETQ. CDR3 nucleotides: TGCGCCAGTACTTTGGGACAGGGGCAAGAGACCCAGTACTTC. Its translation: CASTLGQGQETQYF.

The V gene is TRBV25-1, the J gene TRBJ2-1; TRBD1 matches at 7 bases. The CDR3 covers 13 residues. The germline V gene has CDR1 MGHDK and CDR2 SYGVNS. Trimming at V came to 1 base and at J to 7 bases, leaving 1 base not matched to a gene. In nucleotides, the CDR3 is TGTGCCAGCAGTGAATGGGACAGAAATGAGCAGTTCTTC. This translates into CASSEWDRNEQFF.

The rearrangement uses TRBV24-1 and TRBJ2-7, with unresolved D. Trimming cost V 12 bases and J 7 bases, with 12 bases left between them. In germline, CDR1 is KGHDR, CDR2 SFDVKD. The CDR3 covers 10 residues. CDR3 DNA sequence: TGTGCCCCCCTGGTGGGGGAGCAGTACTTC. Translating gives CAPLVGEQYF.

This chain connects TRBV30 to TRBJ2-7; D perhaps matches TRBD2 (6 bases). The length of the CDR3 is 13 residues. V shed 1 base and J shed 7 bases, with 14 bases lying between them. Germline CDR1 reads GTSNPN; CDR2 reads SVGIG (reference sequence). Here the CDR3 reads CAWSEIVGGEQYF. The DNA for the CDR3 is TGTGCCTGGAGTGAGATCGTGGGGGGTGAGCAGTACTTC.

The chain is built from TRBV6-5 and TRBJ1-5, with a possible D match to TRBD1 (6 bases). Germline V gives CDR1 MNHEY, CDR2 SVGAGI. The CDR3 is 13 residues long. With 1 base removed from V and 7 bases from J, the gap between germline ends came to 8 bases. The CDR3 nucleotides read TGTGCCAGCAGTTACTTAACAGGGCAGCCCCAGCATTTT. Translation: CASSYLTGQPQHF.

This clone showed up just a few times. The chain has TRBV5-1 and TRBJ2-1, with TRBD1 as a possible D gene (5 bases). V shed 2 bases and J shed 5 bases, with 14 bases lying between them. The germline V gene has CDR1 SGHRS and CDR2 YFSETQ. This CDR3 comprises 15 residues. CDR3 DNA sequence: TGCGCCAGCAGCTTTATGGGGCCGGTCCACAATGAGCAGTTCTTC. Its translation is CASSFMGPVHNEQFF.

The V and J genes are TRBV6-5 and TRBJ2-7, with no clear D. V was clipped by 0 bases and J by 2 bases, with 8 bases between them. CDR3 size: 14 residues. The germline CDR1 and CDR2 sequences are MNHEY and SVGAGI. The CDR3 spells CASSYSLGTYEQYF. CDR3 in DNA: TGTGCCAGCAGTTACTCTCTGGGTACCTACGAGCAGTACTTC.

The chain employs TRBV18 and TRBJ2-1; tentatively, D is TRBD2 (6 bases). The CDR3 covers 17 residues. V lost 0 bases, J lost 3 bases, and 15 bases lay in between. Germline values: CDR1 KGHSH, CDR2 LQKENI. The CDR3 loop reads CASSPPNARTNYNEQFF. In DNA, the CDR3 is TGTGCCAGCTCACCACCGAACGCACGGACTAACTACAATGAGCAGTTCTTC.

The rearrangement joins TRBV11-2 to TRBJ1-1; D is possibly TRBD1 (6 bases). Germline V gene data show CDR1 as SGHAT and CDR2 as FQNNGV. With 1 base removed from V and 3 bases from J, the gap between germline ends came to 6 bases. This CDR3 comprises 13 residues. The CDR3 sequence is CASSLGQDTEAFF. The CDR3 DNA sequence: TGTGCCAGCAGCTTAGGACAGGACACTGAAGCTTTCTTT. Drawing the rest from reference TRBV11-2 and TRBJ1-1, the complete variable domain is EAGVAQSPRYKIIEKRQSVAFWCNPISGHATLYWYQQILGQGPKLLIQFQNNGVVDDSQLPKDRFSAERLKGVDSTLKIQPAKLEDSAVYLCASSLGQDTEAFFGQGTRLTVV.

The chain has TRBV29-1 and TRBJ2-7; 7 nucleotides align to TRBD1. The V gene's germline CDR1 is SQVTM and CDR2 ANQGSEA. The V and J ends lost 5 bases and 6 bases, in that order; junction bases with no gene match: 4. CDR3 length equals 11 residues. The CDR3 reads CSVKTGVEQYF. As DNA, the CDR3 is TGCAGCGTTAAAACAGGGGTCGAGCAGTACTTC.